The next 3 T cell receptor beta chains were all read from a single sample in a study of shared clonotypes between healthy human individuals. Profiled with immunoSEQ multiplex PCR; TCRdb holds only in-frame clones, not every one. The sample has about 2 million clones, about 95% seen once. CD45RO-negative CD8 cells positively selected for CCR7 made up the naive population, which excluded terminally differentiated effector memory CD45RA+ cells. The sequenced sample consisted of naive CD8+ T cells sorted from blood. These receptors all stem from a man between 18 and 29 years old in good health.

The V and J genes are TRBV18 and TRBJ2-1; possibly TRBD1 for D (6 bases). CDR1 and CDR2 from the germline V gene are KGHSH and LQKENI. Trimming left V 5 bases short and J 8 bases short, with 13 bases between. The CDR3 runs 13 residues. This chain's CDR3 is CASSTGTWDEQFF. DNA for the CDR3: TGTGCCAGCTCAACAGGGACATGGGATGAGCAGTTCTTC.

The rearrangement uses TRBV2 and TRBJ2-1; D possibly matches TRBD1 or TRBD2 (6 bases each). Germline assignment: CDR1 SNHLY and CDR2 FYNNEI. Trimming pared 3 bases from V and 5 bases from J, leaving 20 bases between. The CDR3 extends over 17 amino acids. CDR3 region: CASSDGRGATAHNEQFF. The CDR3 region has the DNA TGTGCCAGCAGTGATGGAAGGGGGGCGACCGCCCACAATGAGCAGTTCTTC.

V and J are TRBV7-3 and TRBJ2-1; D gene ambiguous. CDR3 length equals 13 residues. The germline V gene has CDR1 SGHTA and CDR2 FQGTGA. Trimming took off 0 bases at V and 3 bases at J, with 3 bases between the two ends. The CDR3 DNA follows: TGTGCCAGCAGCTTAACTCTCTACAATGAGCAGTTCTTC. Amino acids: CASSLTLYNEQFF.